This T cell receptor beta chain was captured in a study of vaccination effects on CD4 cells after COVID-19. Overall study results and limits: Early timepoints after infection were absent, and convalescent patients were few in the study.

ViraFEST assay sequencing came after antigen-specific CD4+ T cells were expanded with viral peptide pools. The authors isolated CD4+ T cells after around nine days of culture. Everyone in the study got two shots of either the BNT162b2 or mRNA-1273 vaccine. Notes on this clone: The antigen remains undetermined.

This CDR3 has 16 amino acids. Per the germline V gene, CDR1 is SGHNT and CDR2 is YENEEA. The V and J ends lost 1 base and 4 bases, in that order; junction bases with no gene match: 7. Generated by immunoSEQ multiplex PCR, the TCRdb table keeps only in-frame clones and is missing some. Here the sample spans 30,000 or so clones, approximately 71% being singletons. The genes are TRBV11-3 and TRBJ2-3, with 8 bases identical to TRBD2. The receptor comes from a human donor who received a COVID-19 vaccine. The source was CD4+ T cells from PBMCs cultured with HCoV-NL63 spike peptides, collected after COVID-19 vaccination. CDR3 sequence: CASSLGLRGGPDTQYF. In DNA form, the CDR3 reads TGTGCCAGCAGCTTAGGTTTACGGGGGGGTCCAGATACGCAGTATTTT.